The subject of this entry is one T cell receptor beta chain. Germline V gene lookup returns CDR1 SGHKS and CDR2 YYEKEE (reference sequence). Trimming cost V 4 bases and J 6 bases; bases outside gene matches: 9. CDR3 length: 15 amino acids. TCRdb keeps only in-frame clones here, not all; method: immunoSEQ multiplex PCR. This table has approximately 280,000 clones, approximately 85% appearing once. The source of the sample is a study of blood T cell repertoires in COVID-19. Study-level information: Samples representing acute and convalescent COVID-19 were sourced from the United States, Italy and Spain.

What was sequenced was peripheral blood. The TCR originated in a man aged 45 to 65 with active or convalescent COVID-19. This chain connects TRBV5-5 to TRBJ2-7; 11 bases agree with TRBD2. CDR3 sequence (DNA): TGTGCCAGCAGCCCACCGCTAGCGGGAGGTTTCGAGCAGTACTTC. It codes for CASSPPLAGGFEQYF.